Sequencing of this T cell receptor beta chain was carried out in a study of regulatory T cells in long-lasting Graves disease. The authors built TCR beta libraries using iRepertoire HTBI primers and Arm-PCR of CDR3 regions. TCRdb passed the multiplex PCR reads through MiXCR, listing each CDR3 protein once. The data contain 450,000 to 700,000 distinct CDR3 sequences, about 13% of them singletons. This clonotype has a single count. Its antigen is not identified. Study-wide results and limits: Possibly, too few samples lowered accuracy. TCR diversity in persistent Graves' patients was below that of newly diagnosed ones.

The time point was: newly diagnosed GD, antithyroid drugs for less than 3 months. Preparation of the TCR library used RNA extracted from PBMCs. CDR1 and CDR2 (germline): LGHDT, YNNKEL (reference sequence). The CDR3 contains 15 residues. The same sample was also used in a study of T cells in Graves' hyperthyroidism and ophthalmopathy.

The origin of this receptor is a man younger than 40 with Graves disease. The chain has TRBV3-1 and TRBJ2-3; D could derive from TRBD1 or TRBD2 (5 bases each). TRBJ2-5 explains the end of the DNA better; the J call may be wrong. Sequences were derived from peripheral blood mononuclear cells (PBMCs), sampled at new diagnosis, from a patient treated with antithyroid drugs. This chain's CDR3 is CASSRVSGTTETQYF. CDR3 DNA: TGTGCCAGCAGCCGAGTCTCCGGGACGACGGAGACCCAGTACTTC.